This T cell receptor beta chain emerged from a study of long-term antiretroviral therapy in people with HIV. Per individual, the PBMC samples numbered at least one pre-ART and at least two post-ART. The immunoSEQ assay was v3.0, run at survey level. Only in-frame clones appear in the TCRdb table, and some are missing; sequencing was by immunoSEQ multiplex PCR. Among fewer than 25,000 clones, about 95% were seen once, and the ten largest hold 2.2%. Study outcomes and limitations: The clones with expansion before ART were dominant in the repertoire at all time points. Repertoires looked antigen-experienced, with only a slight naive shift after ART. In samples taken after ART, diversity increased but remained below transplant donor control levels.

This CDR3 comprises 13 residues. The germline gives CDR1 MNHEY, CDR2 SVGAGI. V was shortened by 0 bases and J by 9 bases, with 8 bases between the two germline ends. A note on this clone: The antigen is undetermined.

Sample: unsorted PBMCs, taken about 4.7 years after starting antiretroviral therapy. V usage is TRBV6-5 and J usage is TRBJ2-2; D gene uncertain. This receptor was identified in a woman aged 50 to 60 with HIV. The CDR3 is CASSYSHPRELFF. The CDR3 DNA is TGTGCCAGCAGTTACTCCCACCCCAGGGAGCTGTTTTTT.